The source of this T cell receptor beta chain is a study of identical twins. Trimming took off 4 bases at V and 5 bases at J, with 17 bases between the two ends. The CDR3 has 15 amino acids. Germline lookup yields CDR1 LGHDT and CDR2 YNNKEL (reference sequence). In TCRdb, the 5' RACE reads were re-called with MiXCR into one record per CDR3 protein. The sample has roughly 570,000 distinct CDR3 sequences, just under 10% seen once. About this clonotype: The antigen is undetermined.

Study-level points and caveats: Researchers reported weaker excess twin sharing in beta out-of-frame sequences.

These sequences were also reported in another study, on yellow fever vaccine responses in identical twins.

Sequenced sample: PBMCs. The chain recombines TRBV3-1 with TRBJ1-2; the D gene is possibly TRBD1 (5 bases). The TCR sequence derives from a woman younger than 30 in good health. CDR3 in DNA: TGTGCCAGCAGCCCCGATGGGGGGTGGTCGTATGGCTACACCTTC. This codes for CASSPDGGWSYGYTF.